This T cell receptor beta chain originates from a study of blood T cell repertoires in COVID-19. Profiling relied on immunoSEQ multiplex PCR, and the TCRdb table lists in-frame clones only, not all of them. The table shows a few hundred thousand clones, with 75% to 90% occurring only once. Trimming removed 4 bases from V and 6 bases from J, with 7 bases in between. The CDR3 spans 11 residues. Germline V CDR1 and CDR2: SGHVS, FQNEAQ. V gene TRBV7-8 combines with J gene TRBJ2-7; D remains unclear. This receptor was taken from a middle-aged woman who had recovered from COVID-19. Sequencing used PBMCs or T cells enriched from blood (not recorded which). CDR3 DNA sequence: TGTGCCAGCAGCTCCTCCGTCGAGCAGTACTTC. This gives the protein CASSSSVEQYF.